The 8 T cell receptor beta chains listed next were all sequenced from one sample in a study of OX40 agonist ivuxolimab in advanced cancers. Sequenced by immunoSEQ multiplex PCR; TCRdb stores in-frame clones only, minus some. The data contain about 120,000 clones, approximately 90% of them singletons. This sample comprised CD4+ or CD8+ T cells sorted from blood, obtained in a trial of the OX40 agonist ivuxolimab. All receptors derive from an adult with an advanced solid tumor such as melanoma, head and neck, liver or kidney cancer.

The rearrangement links TRBV21-1 to TRBJ1-5; the DNA was not used to check the table's D call, TRBD1. TRBV21-1 corresponds to a pseudogene. The CDR3 has 18 amino acids. The CDR3 is CASSKASRGQGGNQPQHF. The CDR3 coding sequence is TGTGCCAGCAGCAAAGCAAGTCGGGGACAGGGAGGGAATCAGCCCCAGCATTTT.

The J gene is TRBJ1-3, the V gene TRBV28; a weak D match, TRBD1 (5 bases). Germline assignment: CDR1 MDHEN and CDR2 SYDVKM. The CDR3 has 14 amino acids. V was clipped by 6 bases and J by 3 bases, with 12 bases between them. CDR3 nucleotide sequence: TGTGCCAGCAGCCGACAGTTGAGTGGAAACACCATATATTTT. It codes for CASSRQLSGNTIYF. The full variable domain, in which reference TRBV28 and TRBJ1-3 provide the parts outside the CDR3, is DVKVTQSSRYLVKRTGEKVFLECVQDMDHENMFWYRQDPGLGLRLIYFSYDVKMKEKGDIPEGYSVSREKKERFSLILESASTNQTSMYLCASSRQLSGNTIYFGEGSWLTVV.

Worth noting for this clone: Mismatch with germline at one junction end may stem from a read error. J is TRBJ2-1 and V is TRBV30, with 16 bases lining up with TRBD2. Germline V lookup: CDR1 GTSNPN, CDR2 SVGIG (reference sequence). The CDR3 extends over 13 amino acids. The CDR3 loop reads CAWVPGLAGGVVF. Written as DNA, the CDR3 is TGTGCCTGGGTACCGGGACTAGCGGGGGGGGTGGTCTTC.

The chain carries TRBV10-3 and TRBJ2-1, with D perhaps matching TRBD2 (6 bases). V was shortened by 2 bases and J by 1 base, with 12 bases between the two germline ends. The CDR3 runs to 16 residues. Germline V gene sequence: CDR1 ENHRY, CDR2 SYGVKD. In DNA, the CDR3 is TGTGCCATCAGTGAGCCGGGAGAGGGATCCTACAATGAGCAGTTCTTC. This encodes CAISEPGEGSYNEQFF.

The chain joins TRBV27 to TRBJ2-6; D remains ambiguous. Per the germline V gene, CDR1 is MNHEY and CDR2 is SMNVEV (reference sequence). CDR3 length: 13 amino acids. Deletions cut 6 bases from V and 1 base from J, with 4 bases between. In nucleotides, the CDR3 is TGTGCCAGCAGGGGATCTGGGGCCAACGTCCTGACTTTC. Encoded protein: CASRGSGANVLTF. Full variable domain (missing parts from reference TRBV27 and TRBJ2-6): EAQVTQNPRYLITVTGKKLTVTCSQNMNHEYMSWYRQDPGLGLRQIYYSMNVEVTDKGDVPEGYKVSRKEKRNFPLILESPSPNQTSLYFCASRGSGANVLTFGAGSRLTVL.

The genes are TRBV2 and TRBJ2-1; D might be TRBD2 (5 bases). The V gene's germline CDR1 is SNHLY and CDR2 FYNNEI. This CDR3 has 15 amino acids. The V gene lost 6 bases and the J gene lost 2 bases, with 14 bases spanning the gap. The CDR3 is CASREESLPYNEQFF. The CDR3 nucleotides read TGTGCCAGCAGGGAGGAAAGCCTTCCCTACAATGAGCAGTTCTTC.

The V gene is TRBV5-1, the J gene TRBJ2-5, with 8 positions matching TRBD2. CDR1 and CDR2 from the germline V gene are SGHRS and YFSETQ. The CDR3 spans 15 residues. The ends lost 0 bases at V and 4 bases at J; junction bases unmatched: 5. CDR3 DNA: TGCGCCAGCAGCTTGGATGGGACTAGACGAGAGACCCAGTACTTC. Amino acid sequence: CASSLDGTRRETQYF.

V gene TRBV6-5 combines with J gene TRBJ1-4; 9 nucleotides match TRBD1. The junction had 4 bases not matched to a gene; V was cut back by 8 bases and J by 0 bases. CDR1 is MNHEY and CDR2 is SVGAGI in the germline V gene. This CDR3 spans 15 amino acids. CDR3 in DNA: TGTGCCAGCGGGACAGGGTCTGCAACTAATGAAAAACTGTTTTTT. Protein: CASGTGSATNEKLFF.